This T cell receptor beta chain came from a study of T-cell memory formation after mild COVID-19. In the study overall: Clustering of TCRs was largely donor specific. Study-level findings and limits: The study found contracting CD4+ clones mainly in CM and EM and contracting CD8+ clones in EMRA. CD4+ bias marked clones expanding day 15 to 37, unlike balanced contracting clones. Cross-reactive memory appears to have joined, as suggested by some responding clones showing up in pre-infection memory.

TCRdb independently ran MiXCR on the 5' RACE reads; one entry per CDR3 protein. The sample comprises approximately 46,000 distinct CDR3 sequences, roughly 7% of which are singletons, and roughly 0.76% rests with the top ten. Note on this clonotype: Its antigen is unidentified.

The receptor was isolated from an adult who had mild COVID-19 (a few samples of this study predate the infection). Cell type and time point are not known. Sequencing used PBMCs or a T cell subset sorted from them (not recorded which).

The CDR3 DNA reads TGTGCCAGCAGATCACAGGGGTCCGTGAACACTGAAGCTTTCTTT. This gives the protein CASRSQGSVNTEAFF. The rearrangement joins TRBV6-2 or TRBV6-3 to TRBJ1-1; the match to TRBD1 covers 7 bases. CDR3 length equals 15 residues. J was trimmed by 0 bases and V by 6 bases; bases with no gene match: 7. Germline loops: CDR1 MNHEY, CDR2 SVGEGT.